The present T cell receptor (beta chain) was sequenced within a study of radiotherapy plus CTLA-4 blockade in lung cancer. At the level of the study: Objective responses were documented in under 20% of patients, with disease control in roughly 33%. Study-wide results and caveats: Early blood T cell clone dynamics reportedly forecast response best, with interferon-beta. Following radiotherapy plus ipilimumab, tumor-derived TCR clones expanded in the blood.

Measured with immunoSEQ multiplex PCR; TCRdb has only the in-frame clones, and not every one. The sample holds fewer than 35,000 clones; 75% are singletons and the top ten take 13% to 15%. For this clone: Its specificity is not known.

This CDR3 contains 16 residues. Germline values: CDR1 LNHDA, CDR2 SQIVND (reference sequence). The V end was cut by 3 bases, the J end by 7 bases, with 19 bases between. Treatment of patients with chemo-refractory metastatic non-small-cell lung cancer consisted of focal radiation plus CTLA-4 blockade with ipilimumab. The chain joins TRBV19 to TRBJ1-5; D remains ambiguous. The TCR originated in a human donor with non-small cell lung cancer that progressed on radiotherapy plus ipilimumab. This specimen was peripheral blood, taken from a patient treated with radiotherapy plus ipilimumab. The CDR3 coding sequence is TGTGCCAGTAGTATTAATTGGGGTGGAGCGGGACAGCCCCAGCATTTT. Protein: CASSINWGGAGQPQHF.